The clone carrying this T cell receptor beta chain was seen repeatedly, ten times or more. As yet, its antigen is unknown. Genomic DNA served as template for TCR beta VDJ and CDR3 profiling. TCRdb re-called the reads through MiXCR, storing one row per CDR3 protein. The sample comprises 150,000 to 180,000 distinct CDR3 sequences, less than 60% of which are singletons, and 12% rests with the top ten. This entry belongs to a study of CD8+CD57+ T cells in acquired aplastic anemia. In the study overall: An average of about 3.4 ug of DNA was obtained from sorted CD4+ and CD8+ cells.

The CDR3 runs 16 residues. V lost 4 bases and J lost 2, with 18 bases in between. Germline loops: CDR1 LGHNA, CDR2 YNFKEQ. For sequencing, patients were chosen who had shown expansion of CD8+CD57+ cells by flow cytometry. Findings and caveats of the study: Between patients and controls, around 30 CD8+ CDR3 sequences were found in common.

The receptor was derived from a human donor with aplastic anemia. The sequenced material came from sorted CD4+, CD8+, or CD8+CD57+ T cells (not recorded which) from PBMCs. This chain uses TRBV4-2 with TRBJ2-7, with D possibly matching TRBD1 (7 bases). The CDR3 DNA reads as TGTGCCAGCAGCCGCCCCGGGAGAAGGGGGCCCTACGAGCAGTACTTC. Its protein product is CASSRPGRRGPYEQYF.